This record concerns one T cell receptor beta chain sequence. Its antigen is currently not known. The input lacks base qualities; no much larger clone sits a single base away. The library came from RT-PCR. Sequencing instrument: NextSeq 550. The raw public data were reprocessed by TCRdb itself: fastp quality trimming at Q25, MiXCR clonotype calling, in-frame beta chains only. CDR3 protein duplicates are merged, each entry listing the most common genes and DNA. The sample includes over 350,000 distinct CDR3 sequences, with approximately 16% observed a single time. Less than 8.5% of the sample is taken by the ten largest. From a lookup of the germline V gene (reference sequence), CDR1 and CDR2 are SGHAT and FQDESV. The CDR3 goes from the cysteine to the phenylalanine over 13 residues. The read is trimmed to its CDR3 DNA, 39 bases read in frame from base 1. Trimming takes 6 bases from V and 2 bases from J, and the germline ends sit 5 bases apart.

The data stem from a study of patients and donors after allogeneic stem cell transplantation (dated by TCRdb to 2018 to 2021). This receptor chain uses TRBV11-1 and TRBJ2-6; the D region possibly corresponds to TRBD1 (5 bases align). The TCR was taken from a human donor who was either an allogeneic HSCT recipient or a stem cell or donor lymphocyte infusion donor (not recorded which). It is not recorded whose cells these are; they may come from a transplant donor. The material sequenced was blood, either unsorted or a sorted T cell fraction (not recorded which). DNA sequence: TGTGCCAGCAGGGGGCCTGGGGCCAACGTCCTGACTTTC. This is translated as CASRGPGANVLTF.